This entry concerns a single T cell receptor beta chain. Its antigen target is currently unknown. No qualities accompany the bases; no much larger clone lies one base away. This sample is drawn from a study of CD8+ T cells in alopecia areata (dated by TCRdb to the late 2010s). With regard to the full study: Treated patients were enrolled in an open-label pilot trial of oral tofacitinib, 5 to 10 mg twice daily, for moderate-to-severe alopecia areata. Tofacitinib was given for 6 to 18 months, followed by 6 months of follow-up off drug to assess delayed response and recurrence. To study T cell clonal expansion in alopecia areata, the researchers applied high-throughput TCRbeta sequencing to both the C3H/HeJ mouse model and human patients. Scalp tissue and sorted CD4+ and CD8+ peripheral blood T cells from patchy and totalis/universalis alopecia areata patients and from healthy controls were covered by human TCRbeta sequencing. Tofacitinib-treated patients had biopsies at baseline and at 4 and 24 weeks of treatment, with a later scalp biopsy in several patients. Clonality in the scalp was compared among normal scalp (n=4), patchy alopecia areata scalp (n=8), and alopecia totalis/universalis scalp (n=8). RNA came from the PAXgene miRNA kit for fixed scalp, the miRNeasy kit for PBMCs, and the RNeasy kit for mouse skin. Amplification of TCRbeta CDR3 regions was done by immunoSEQ multiplex PCR using 35 Vbeta forward primers and 13 Jbeta reverse primers. Overall results and qualifications from the work: TCR sequences shared between patients were less clear than in mice, possibly partly because of HLA diversity in the patient population. Resident alphabeta T cells in normal human skin are also sequenced, complicating scalp TCR repertoire analysis, unlike mouse skin dominated by gammadelta T cells. Lesional scalp, especially in alopecia totalis/universalis, showed higher clonality and more expanded CD8+ clones than normal scalp, suggesting antigenic drive.

Receptor amplification or capture employed the immunoSEQ multiplex PCR assay. RNA was extracted from all samples and reverse transcribed into cDNA, which served as template for TCR sequencing. SuperScript III was used to make first-strand cDNA, primed with a 2:1 mix of oligo-dT and random hexamers. A synthetic immune receptor repertoire was used to assess amplification bias, and residual bias was removed computationally. The study's own analysis went as follows. Raw reads were preprocessed to remove errors, and CDR3 was defined according to IMGT conventions as the region from the conserved cysteine to phenylalanine. Clonality was computed as 1 minus the Shannon entropy, with the entropy normalized by log2 of the number of productive unique TCRs. Scalp TCRbeta sequences were cross-referenced with sorted blood CD4 and CD8 repertoires so that the CD4 or CD8 identity of scalp clones could be inferred. What TCRdb holds here is the immuneACCESS table cut down to in-frame rearrangements. Part of the clones is not present; checked against another copy, under half of the missing clones reflect an unresolved V gene, and the others are unexplained. V, J and clone size were drawn from that table, and D and trimming were deduced from the DNA. This sample comprises 150,000 to 200,000 clones, about 60% of them detected only once. About 15% of the sample lies in the top ten.

The time point label corresponds to: baseline before oral tofacitinib. From alopecia areata patients, peripheral blood was collected along with lesional scalp punch biopsies. PBMCs were isolated by density centrifugation and stained for CD3, CD4 and CD8, after which CD4+ and CD8+ T cells were sorted on a FACSAria. The CDR3 covers 13 residues, taking in both the cysteine and the phenylalanine. Left in the record is the CDR3 DNA by itself, 39 bases read in frame from the first base. V has 3 bases trimmed and J has 3 bases trimmed; junction bases matching no gene number 1. Looking up the germline V gene (reference sequence) yields CDR1 SEHNR and CDR2 FQNEAQ.

The receptor was isolated from a human donor with alopecia areata. The chain joins TRBV7-9 to TRBJ1-2, with 7 middle bases fitting TRBD1. The sequencing used CD4+ T cells sorted from blood, collected at week 0. The DNA sequence reads TGTGCCAGCAGCTTCGGGACAGACTATGGCTACACCTTC. The resulting protein is CASSFGTDYGYTF.